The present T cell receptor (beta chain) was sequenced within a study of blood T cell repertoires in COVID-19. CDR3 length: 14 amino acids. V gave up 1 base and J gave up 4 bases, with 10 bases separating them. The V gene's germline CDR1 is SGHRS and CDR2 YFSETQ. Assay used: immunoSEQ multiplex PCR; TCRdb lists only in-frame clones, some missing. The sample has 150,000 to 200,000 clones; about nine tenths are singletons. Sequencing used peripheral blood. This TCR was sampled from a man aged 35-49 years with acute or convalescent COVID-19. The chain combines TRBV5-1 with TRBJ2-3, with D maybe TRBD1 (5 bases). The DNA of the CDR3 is TGCGCCAGCAGCTTGACAGGCGTACCAGATACGCAGTATTTT. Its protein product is CASSLTGVPDTQYF.